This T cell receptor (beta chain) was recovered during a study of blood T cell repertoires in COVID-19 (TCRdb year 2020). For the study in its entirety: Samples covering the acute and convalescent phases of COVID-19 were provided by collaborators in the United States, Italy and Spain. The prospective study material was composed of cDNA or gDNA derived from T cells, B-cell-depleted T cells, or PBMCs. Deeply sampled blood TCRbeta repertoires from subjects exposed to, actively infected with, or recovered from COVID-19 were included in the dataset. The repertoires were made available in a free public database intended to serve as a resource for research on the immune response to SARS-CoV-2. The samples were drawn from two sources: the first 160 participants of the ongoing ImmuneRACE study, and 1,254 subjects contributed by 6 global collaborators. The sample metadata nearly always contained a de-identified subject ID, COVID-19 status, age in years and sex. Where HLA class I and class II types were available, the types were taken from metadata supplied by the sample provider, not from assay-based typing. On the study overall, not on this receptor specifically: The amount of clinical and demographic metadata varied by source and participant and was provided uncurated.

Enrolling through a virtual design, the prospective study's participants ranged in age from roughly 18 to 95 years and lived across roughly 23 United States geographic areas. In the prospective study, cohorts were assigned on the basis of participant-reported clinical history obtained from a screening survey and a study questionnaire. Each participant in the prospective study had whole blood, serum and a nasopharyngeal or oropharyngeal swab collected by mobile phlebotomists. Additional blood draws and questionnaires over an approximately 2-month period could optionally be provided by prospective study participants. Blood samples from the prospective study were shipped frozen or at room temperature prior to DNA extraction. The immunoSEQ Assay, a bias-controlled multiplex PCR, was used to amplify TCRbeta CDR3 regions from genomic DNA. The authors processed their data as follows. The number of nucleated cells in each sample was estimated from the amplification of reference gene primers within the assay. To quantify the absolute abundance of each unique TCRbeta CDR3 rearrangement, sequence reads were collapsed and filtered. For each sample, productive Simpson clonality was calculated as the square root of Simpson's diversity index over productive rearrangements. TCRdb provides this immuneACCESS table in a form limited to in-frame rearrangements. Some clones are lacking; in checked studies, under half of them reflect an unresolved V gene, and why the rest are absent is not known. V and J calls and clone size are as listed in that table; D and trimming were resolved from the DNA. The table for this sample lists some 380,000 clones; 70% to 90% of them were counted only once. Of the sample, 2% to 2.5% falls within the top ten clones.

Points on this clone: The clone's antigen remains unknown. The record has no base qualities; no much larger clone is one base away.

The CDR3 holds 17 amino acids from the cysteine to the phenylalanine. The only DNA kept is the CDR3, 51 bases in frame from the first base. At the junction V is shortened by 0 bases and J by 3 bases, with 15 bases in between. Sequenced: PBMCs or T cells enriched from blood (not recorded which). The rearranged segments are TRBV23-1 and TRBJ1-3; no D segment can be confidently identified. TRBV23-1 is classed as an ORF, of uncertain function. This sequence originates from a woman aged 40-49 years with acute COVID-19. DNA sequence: TGCGCCAGCAGTCAATCGATCGCCCCTCGGTGTGGAAACACCATATATTTT. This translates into CASSQSIAPRCGNTIYF.